This T cell receptor beta chain stems from a study of T cell responses to AZD1222 COVID-19 vaccine. Clones were sequenced by immunoSEQ multiplex PCR, and TCRdb holds only the in-frame ones, with some missing. Seen here are around 140,000 clones, about nine tenths observed once, and the top ten hold approximately 3.8%. Broader study findings: White British people made up most donors, females outnumbered males, and clonal diversity was possibly underestimated.

Timing groups of about 4 and about 12 weeks for second doses were pooled. CDR3 size: 12 residues. V was clipped by 5 bases and J by 0 bases, with 8 bases between them. In germline, CDR1 is GTSNPN, CDR2 SVGIG (reference sequence). In regard to this clone: Its antigen is not identified.

The chain uses TRBV30 and TRBJ2-7; D remains unclear. This TCR derives from an adult who received the AZD1222 COVID-19 vaccine. Sequencing used peripheral blood, obtained 28 days after the second AZD1222 dose. CDR3 nucleotides: TGTGCCTGGGGTGCCAGCTCCTACGAGCAGTACTTC. Translated, it gives CAWGASSYEQYF.